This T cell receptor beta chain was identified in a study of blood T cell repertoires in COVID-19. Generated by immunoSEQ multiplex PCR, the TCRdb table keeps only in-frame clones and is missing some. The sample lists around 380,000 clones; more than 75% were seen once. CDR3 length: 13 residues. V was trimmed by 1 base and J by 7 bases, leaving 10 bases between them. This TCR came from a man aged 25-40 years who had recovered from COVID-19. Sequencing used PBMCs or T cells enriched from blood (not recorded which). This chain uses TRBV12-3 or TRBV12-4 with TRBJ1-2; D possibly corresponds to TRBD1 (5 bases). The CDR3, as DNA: TGTGCCAGCAGTTTAGGCAGGGAGGCTGGCTACACCTTC. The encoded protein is CASSLGREAGYTF.